This TCR beta chain was recovered during a study of shared clonotypes between healthy human individuals. About the study: Samples came from two female and a few male donors aged 18 to 49. Overall study findings and caveats: It was only blood that was sampled, and tissue repertoires likely differ. A generally larger estimated richness was seen in naive subsets than in memory subsets.

The assay ran at deep level. The assay was immunoSEQ multiplex PCR, and TCRdb's table has in-frame clones only and misses some. The repertoire has 2 million to 2.5 million clones, about 95% of them found once; the top ten carry 0.13%. With respect to this clone: The antigen is undetermined.

The receptor's source is a man aged 18 to 30 in good health. The sequenced material came from naive CD4+ T cells sorted from blood. Subset defined: CD45RA+ positively selected.

CDR3 nucleotides: TGTGCCAGCAGCTCGGGACAACTCTCCGGGGAGCTGTTTTTT. This gives the protein CASSSGQLSGELFF. The chain carries TRBV28 and TRBJ2-2; maybe TRBD1 (6 bases). V was shortened by 6 bases and J by 6 bases, with 14 bases between the two germline ends. Germline CDR1 MDHEN, CDR2 SYDVKM. The CDR3 is 14 amino acids.